A single sample gave rise to the 17 T cell receptor beta chains below, sequenced in a study of blood T cell repertoires in COVID-19. The repertoire was sequenced with immunoSEQ multiplex PCR; TCRdb's copy has only in-frame clones and lacks some. The data hold around 170,000 clones, with 88% observed a single time. The specimen sequenced was PBMCs or T cells enriched from blood (not recorded which). Receptors originate from a woman aged 18-35 years who had recovered from COVID-19.

V and J are TRBV2 and TRBJ2-7; D possibly corresponds to TRBD1 (6 bases). Trimming took 4 bases from V and 4 from J, leaving 11 bases between them. CDR3 length: 13 amino acids. From germline, CDR1 is SNHLY and CDR2 FYNNEI. Here the CDR3 reads CASSGGPVYEQYF. The CDR3 DNA reads as TGTGCCAGCAGTGGGGGGCCGGTGTACGAGCAGTACTTC.

This sequence joins TRBV6-5 and TRBJ2-7, with 9 positions matching TRBD2. Trimming at V came to 1 base and at J to 5 bases, leaving 9 bases not matched to a gene. Per germline, CDR1 MNHEY and CDR2 SVGAGI. CDR3 size: 16 residues. The CDR3 region is CASSYFGASGAHEQYF. The CDR3 DNA reads as TGTGCCAGCAGTTACTTTGGGGCTAGCGGGGCCCACGAGCAGTACTTC.

The chain joins TRBV27 to TRBJ1-5; possibly TRBD1 for D (6 bases). The CDR3 is 14 amino acids. V lost 7 bases to trimming and J lost 6 bases, with 16 bases between them. Germline CDR1 reads MNHEY; CDR2 reads SMNVEV (reference sequence). CDR3 nucleotides: TGTGCCAGCACGAAATCGGTAGGGGGTCAGCCCCAGCATTTT. Its protein product is CASTKSVGGQPQHF.

Here the CDR3 DNA reads TGTGCCAGTAGTATTCTGGCGGGCGCGGAGACCCAGTACTTC. It encodes CASSILAGAETQYF. The rearrangement uses TRBV19 and TRBJ2-5, with D tentatively TRBD2 (5 bases). The CDR3 sequence is 14 residues long. Trimming took 3 bases from V and 5 from J, leaving 13 bases between them. Germline values: CDR1 LNHDA, CDR2 SQIVND (reference sequence).

CDR3 DNA: TGTGCCAGCAGCCAAGATCGGGGGGGACTAGCGGGGACCCTGGGGGAGACCCAGTACTTC. This sequence encodes CASSQDRGGLAGTLGETQYF. This chain connects TRBV4-2 to TRBJ2-5, with 13 bases aligning to TRBD2. The CDR3 extends over 20 amino acids. Unmatched junction bases numbered 15, after V lost 0 bases and J lost 5 bases. Germline loops: CDR1 LGHNA, CDR2 YNFKEQ.

The chain employs TRBV7-9 and TRBJ1-3; no definite D call. The CDR3 totals 15 residues. The germline V gene has CDR1 SEHNR and CDR2 FQNEAQ (reference sequence). V was clipped by 5 bases and J by 8 bases, with 19 bases between them. The CDR3 spells CASSRWEGSEYTIYF. CDR3 in DNA: TGTGCCAGCAGCCGATGGGAGGGTTCGGAGTACACCATATATTTT.

The chain couples TRBV28 to TRBJ1-2; 7 bases fit TRBD1. Germline V gene data show CDR1 as MDHEN and CDR2 as SYDVKM. This CDR3 contains 15 residues. V was pared by 2 bases and J by 4 bases, with 7 bases of the junction left unmatched. CDR3 sequence (DNA): TGTGCCAGCAGTTTACGGGACAGTAGACTCTATGGCTACACCTTC. Residues: CASSLRDSRLYGYTF.

J is TRBJ1-1 and V is TRBV2; D remains unclear. This CDR3 region has 12 residues. In germline, CDR1 is SNHLY, CDR2 FYNNEI. V was shortened by 4 bases and J by 1 base, with 4 bases between the two germline ends. The CDR3 here is CASSVRNTEAFF. The CDR3 DNA reads as TGTGCCAGCAGTGTTAGGAACACTGAAGCTTTCTTT.

In nucleotides, the CDR3 is TGTGCCAGCAGCCAGGTAGCGGGAGGGCCCCACGAGCAGTACTTC. It yields the protein CASSQVAGGPHEQYF. The V gene is TRBV7-2, the J gene TRBJ2-7; 11 positions agree with TRBD2. Per germline, CDR1 SGHTA and CDR2 FQGNSA. V trimming: 5 bases; J trimming: 5 bases; junction bases outside the gene matches: 8. The CDR3 runs 15 residues.

The rearrangement links TRBV10-2 to TRBJ1-1; 8 nucleotides agree with TRBD1. The germline V gene encodes CDR1 WSHSY and CDR2 SAAADI. The CDR3 consists of 13 residues. Losses at the gene ends were 7 bases for V and 4 bases for J; bases not matched to a gene: 5. CDR3 DNA sequence: TGCGCCAGCACTTGGACAGGGAGCACTGAAGCTTTCTTT. This codes for CASTWTGSTEAFF.

The chain employs TRBV28 and TRBJ1-1, with 9 bases lining up with TRBD1. Germline values: CDR1 MDHEN, CDR2 SYDVKM. Germline trimming cut 5 bases from V and 1 base from J; bases unmatched to any gene: 5. The length of the CDR3 is 15 residues. CDR3 in amino acids: CASSPPTGGNTEAFF. The CDR3 bases are TGTGCCAGCAGTCCACCGACAGGGGGGAACACTGAAGCTTTCTTT. Based on the CDR3 plus reference TRBV28 and TRBJ1-1, the full variable domain is DVKVTQSSRYLVKRTGEKVFLECVQDMDHENMFWYRQDPGLGLRLIYFSYDVKMKEKGDIPEGYSVSREKKERFSLILESASTNQTSMYLCASSPPTGGNTEAFFGQGTRLTVV.

The rearrangement joins TRBV27 to TRBJ2-7, with 12 bases lining up with TRBD1. V was pared by 6 bases and J by 7 bases, with 10 bases of the junction left unmatched. The CDR3 length is 15 residues. CDR1 MNHEY and CDR2 SMNVEV come from the germline V gene (reference sequence). For the CDR3, the DNA is TGTGCCAGCAGCCAGTGGGGACAGGGGGCGCGTGAGCAGTACTTC. Translated: CASSQWGQGAREQYF.

The V call is TRBV6-2 or TRBV6-3, the J call TRBJ2-7, with 10 bases lining up with TRBD2. Germline V gives CDR1 MNHEY, CDR2 SVGEGT. The V gene end was trimmed by 5 bases and the J gene end by 4 bases; junction bases not matched to a gene: 5. The CDR3 spans 14 residues. CDR3 sequence reads: CASSLLAGSYEQYF. The CDR3 region has the DNA TGTGCCAGCAGTCTACTAGCGGGATCTTACGAGCAGTACTTC.

This rearrangement joins TRBV4-3 to TRBJ1-1; a weak D match, TRBD1 (6 bases). The germline V and J ends were trimmed by 1 base and 7 bases, with 16 bases remaining between them. This CDR3 comprises 15 residues. Germline V gives CDR1 LGHNA, CDR2 YSLEER. The CDR3 spells CASSQGDRLGGEAFF. In nucleotides, the CDR3 is TGCGCCAGCAGCCAAGGGGACCGTTTAGGGGGTGAAGCTTTCTTT.

This clone was observed a single time. V and J are TRBV27 and TRBJ2-7; maybe TRBD2 (6 bases). Per germline, CDR1 MNHEY and CDR2 SMNVEV (reference sequence). The CDR3 sequence is 15 residues long. V shed 6 bases and J shed 2 bases, with 17 bases lying between them. The CDR3 sequence is CASSFGGDSTYEQYF. The CDR3 DNA reads TGTGCCAGCAGCTTCGGCGGGGACTCGACCTACGAGCAGTACTTC.

The chain employs TRBV7-9 and TRBJ2-7; TRBD2 matches 10 bases. Germline CDR1 SEHNR, CDR2 FQNEAQ (reference sequence). Trimming removed 0 bases from V and 7 bases from J; junction bases left unmatched: 9. The CDR3 consists of 16 residues. The CDR3 coding sequence is TGTGCCAGCAGCTTAGCGCTCAATAGCGGGAGGTTTGAGCAGTACTTC. The encoded protein is CASSLALNSGRFEQYF.

The rearrangement uses TRBV30 and TRBJ2-7, with a possible D match to TRBD1 (5 bases). Between the trimmed V and J ends, which lost 1 base and 0 bases, there was a span of 16 bases. The CDR3 extends over 16 amino acids. The V gene's germline CDR1 is GTSNPN and CDR2 SVGIG (reference sequence). The DNA of the CDR3 is TGTGCCTGGAGTGCCCCCAGGGCCATCAGCTCCTACGAGCAGTACTTC. Residues: CAWSAPRAISSYEQYF.